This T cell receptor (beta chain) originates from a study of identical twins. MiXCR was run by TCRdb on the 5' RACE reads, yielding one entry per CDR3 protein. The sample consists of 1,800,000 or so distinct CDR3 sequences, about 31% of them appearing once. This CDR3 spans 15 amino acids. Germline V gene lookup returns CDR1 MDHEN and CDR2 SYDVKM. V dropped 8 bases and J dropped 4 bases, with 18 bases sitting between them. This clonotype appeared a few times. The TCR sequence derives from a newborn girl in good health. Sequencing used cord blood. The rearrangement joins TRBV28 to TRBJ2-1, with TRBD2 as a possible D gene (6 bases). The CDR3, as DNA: TGTGCCAGCCCCCCCCCGGGAGAAGGTTACAATGAGCAGTTCTTC. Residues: CASPPPGEGYNEQFF.